The 18 T cell receptor beta chains below come from one sample, sequenced in a study of blood T cell repertoires in COVID-19. Generated by immunoSEQ multiplex PCR, the TCRdb table keeps only in-frame clones and is missing some. In the table there are about 24,000 clones, 72% of which are singletons. The sequenced material came from peripheral blood. These TCRs come from a woman at least 80 years old with acute or convalescent COVID-19.

This clone was counted a few times. The V gene is TRBV7-2, the J gene TRBJ1-5; D remains unclear. There are 14 residues in the CDR3. V dropped 8 bases and J dropped 7 bases, with 18 bases sitting between them. Germline values: CDR1 SGHTA, CDR2 FQGNSA. The CDR3 region is CASEEGGSGQPQHF. The CDR3 DNA is TGTGCCAGCGAAGAGGGAGGGAGTGGACAGCCCCAGCATTTT. The full variable domain, its missing parts supplied by reference TRBV7-2 and TRBJ1-5, is GAGVSQSPSNKVTEKGKDVELRCDPISGHTALYWYRQSLGQGLEFLIYFQGNSAPDKSGLPSDRFSAERTGGSVSTLTIQRTQQEDSAVYLCASEEGGSGQPQHFGDGTRLSIL.

The gene calls are TRBV7-2 and TRBJ2-7; 11 positions match TRBD2. The junction had 7 bases not matched to a gene; V was cut back by 4 bases and J by 2 bases. Germline-derived CDR1 and CDR2 are SGHTA and FQGNSA. The CDR3 length is 16 residues. This chain's CDR3 is CASSWGLAERTYEQYF. The CDR3 DNA reads TGTGCCAGCAGCTGGGGACTAGCGGAGAGAACCTACGAGCAGTACTTC. Complete variable domain (other parts from reference TRBV7-2 and TRBJ2-7): GAGVSQSPSNKVTEKGKDVELRCDPISGHTALYWYRQSLGQGLEFLIYFQGNSAPDKSGLPSDRFSAERTGGSVSTLTIQRTQQEDSAVYLCASSWGLAERTYEQYFGPGTRLTVT.

The chain uses TRBV4-2 and TRBJ1-1; D is undetermined. V lost 1 base and J lost 11, with 20 bases in between. In germline, CDR1 is LGHNA, CDR2 YNFKEQ. This CDR3 contains 15 residues. The CDR3 DNA reads TGTGCCAGCAGCCAAGTAAGCACGAGGGTTCCAGACGCTTTCTTT. Encoded protein: CASSQVSTRVPDAFF.

This clone was counted a few times. The chain couples TRBV3-1 (or the pseudogene TRBV3-2) to TRBJ2-3, with 10 positions matching TRBD2. This CDR3 comprises 15 residues. J lost 4 bases, V lost 1 base, and 2 bases had no gene match. The germline V gene has CDR1 LGHDT and CDR2 YNNKEL (reference sequence). The CDR3 spells CASSQVAGGSDTQYF. The CDR3 coding sequence is TGTGCCAGCAGCCAAGTAGCGGGAGGCTCAGATACGCAGTATTTT.

V is TRBV14 and J is TRBJ1-3; perhaps TRBD1 as D (5 bases). Germline assignment: CDR1 SGHDN and CDR2 FVKESK. Trimming took off 1 base at V and 4 bases at J, with 11 bases between the two ends. The CDR3 length is 15 residues. CDR3 region: CASSQAQGPGNTIYF. For the CDR3, the DNA is TGTGCCAGCAGCCAAGCCCAGGGTCCAGGAAACACCATATATTTT.

The V call is TRBV5-6, the J call TRBJ1-2; D call uncertain. The CDR3 has 12 residues. V lost 1 base and J lost 4, with 5 bases in between. The germline V gene encodes CDR1 SGHDT and CDR2 YYEEEE. The CDR3 here is CASSLLFYGYTF. The CDR3 DNA is TGTGCCAGCAGCTTGTTATTCTATGGCTACACCTTC.

This clone was observed a handful of times. The CDR3, as DNA: TGTGCCTGGAGTGCACTCCAGGGCACTGAAGCTTTCTTT. Amino acid sequence: CAWSALQGTEAFF. This sequence joins TRBV30 and TRBJ1-1; a possible D gene is TRBD1 (5 bases). Trimming removed 1 base from V and 4 bases from J, with 10 bases in between. This CDR3 is built from 13 residues. Germline values: CDR1 GTSNPN, CDR2 SVGIG (reference sequence).

In this sample, this clone turned up a few times. The sample carries other DNA sequences with the same CDR3. V and J are TRBV14 and TRBJ1-2, with TRBD1 matching 9 bases. Looked up from germline, CDR1 is SGHDN and CDR2 is FVKESK. The CDR3 has 15 residues. Unmatched junction bases numbered 7, after V lost 2 bases and J lost 6 bases. The CDR3 DNA sequence: TGTGCCAGCAGCCAATTGGACAGGGGAAGCGATGGCTACACCTTC. It is translated as CASSQLDRGSDGYTF.

This chain uses TRBV4-2 with TRBJ1-2; a weak D match, TRBD1 (6 bases). V was shortened by 0 bases and J by 7 bases, with 15 bases between the two germline ends. The CDR3 runs to 15 residues. Germline V lookup: CDR1 LGHNA, CDR2 YNFKEQ. The CDR3 sequence is CASSQDGGGRSGYTF. The CDR3 bases are TGTGCCAGCAGCCAAGATGGCGGGGGCAGGAGTGGCTACACCTTC.

Relative to its sample, this clone is medium-sized. The chain combines TRBV3-1 (or the pseudogene TRBV3-2) with TRBJ1-5; D might be TRBD1 (5 bases). V was cut by 5 bases and J by 9 bases, with 20 bases left in between. CDR1 is LGHDT and CDR2 is YNNKEL in the germline V gene (reference sequence). The CDR3 spans 15 residues. The CDR3 loop reads CASSAGGGPVWPQHF. For the CDR3, the DNA is TGTGCCAGCAGCGCCGGGGGTGGCCCGGTGTGGCCCCAGCATTTT.

J is TRBJ1-2 and V is TRBV5-4, with D maybe TRBD1 (5 bases). Germline V gene sequence: CDR1 SGHNT, CDR2 YYREEE (reference sequence). Trimming removed 2 bases from V and 4 bases from J, with 12 bases in between. This CDR3 region has 14 residues. CDR3 sequence (DNA): TGTGCCAGCAGCTTCGGCAGGGCTAGCTATGGCTACACCTTC. This sequence encodes CASSFGRASYGYTF.

The rearrangement links TRBV7-9 to TRBJ1-1; tentatively, D is TRBD1 (5 bases). The CDR3 contains 13 residues. Germline V gene data show CDR1 as SEHNR and CDR2 as FQNEAQ (reference sequence). The germline V and J ends were trimmed by 1 base and 5 bases, with 8 bases remaining between them. The CDR3 nucleotides read TGTGCCAGCAGCTTAGGGGGGAGGACTGAAGCTTTCTTT. Amino acid sequence: CASSLGGRTEAFF.

The rearrangement uses TRBV11-3 and TRBJ1-1; D not certain. Germline loops: CDR1 SGHNT, CDR2 YENEEA. The length of the CDR3 is 13 residues. Trimming removed 2 bases at V and 3 bases at J, with 7 bases between. CDR3 nucleotide sequence: TGTGCCAGCAGCTTATATGGAGACACTGAAGCTTTCTTT. This codes for CASSLYGDTEAFF.

The rearrangement links TRBV7-2 to TRBJ1-2, with 9 bases fitting TRBD1. The CDR3 totals 17 residues. With V trimmed by 8 bases and J by 6 bases, 19 bases remained unmatched. The V gene's germline CDR1 is SGHTA and CDR2 FQGNSA. In DNA, the CDR3 is TGTGCCAGCGGCCTCCCCCGGATACAGGGGGCTAGAGATGGCTACACCTTC. It translates to CASGLPRIQGARDGYTF.

The V call is TRBV9, the J call TRBJ2-1, with D possibly being TRBD2 (7 bases). Germline values: CDR1 SGDLS, CDR2 YYNGEE. With 3 bases removed from V and 4 bases from J, the gap between germline ends came to 17 bases. The length of the CDR3 is 16 residues. The CDR3 here is CASSERGGRTYNEQFF. CDR3 DNA: TGTGCCAGCAGCGAGAGGGGGGGACGGACATACAATGAGCAGTTCTTC.

This chain uses TRBV27 with TRBJ2-7, with 11 bases lining up with TRBD2. This CDR3 is 14 amino acids long. Germline CDR1 MNHEY, CDR2 SMNVEV (reference sequence). The ends lost 6 bases at V and 6 bases at J; junction bases unmatched: 7. The CDR3 loop is CASSPLAGGGEQYF. DNA for the CDR3: TGTGCCAGCAGCCCTCTAGCGGGAGGTGGCGAGCAGTACTTC.

This clone was found a few times. The chain couples TRBV24-1 to TRBJ1-2; TRBD1 matches 9 bases. CDR1 and CDR2 (germline): KGHDR, SFDVKD. The junction had 10 bases not matched to a gene; V was cut back by 4 bases and J by 8 bases. This CDR3 has 15 residues. The CDR3 loop reads CATSEVSGTGNGYTF. DNA for the CDR3: TGTGCCACCAGTGAGGTCTCCGGGACAGGGAACGGCTACACCTTC.

The chain combines TRBV5-1 with TRBJ1-1; no clear D gene. CDR1 and CDR2 from the germline V gene are SGHRS and YFSETQ. The V gene lost 0 bases and the J gene lost 5 bases, with 17 bases spanning the gap. This CDR3 comprises 16 residues. For the CDR3, the DNA is TGCGCCAGCAGCTTGGTCGGTCTGGGCGTAGGTACTGAAGCTTTCTTT. Its protein is CASSLVGLGVGTEAFF.